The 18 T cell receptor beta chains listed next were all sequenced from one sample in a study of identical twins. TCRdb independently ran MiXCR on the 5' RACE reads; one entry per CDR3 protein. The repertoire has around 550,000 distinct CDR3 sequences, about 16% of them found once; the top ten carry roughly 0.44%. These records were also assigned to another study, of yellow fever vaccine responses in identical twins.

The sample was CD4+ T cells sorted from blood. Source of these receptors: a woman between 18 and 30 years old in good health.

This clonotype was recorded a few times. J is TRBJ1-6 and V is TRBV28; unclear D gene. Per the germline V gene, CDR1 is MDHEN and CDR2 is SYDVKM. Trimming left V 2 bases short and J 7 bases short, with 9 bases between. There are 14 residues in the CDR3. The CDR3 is CASSLGTLNSPLHF. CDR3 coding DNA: TGTGCCAGCAGTTTAGGTACTCTAAATTCACCCCTCCACTTT.

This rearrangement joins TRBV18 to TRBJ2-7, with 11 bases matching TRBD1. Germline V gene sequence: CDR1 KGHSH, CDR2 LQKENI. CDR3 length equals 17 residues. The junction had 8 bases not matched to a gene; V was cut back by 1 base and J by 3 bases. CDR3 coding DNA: TGTGCCAGCTCACCACGGACGGGACAGGGGGGCCACTACGAGCAGTACGTC. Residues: CASSPRTGQGGHYEQYV.

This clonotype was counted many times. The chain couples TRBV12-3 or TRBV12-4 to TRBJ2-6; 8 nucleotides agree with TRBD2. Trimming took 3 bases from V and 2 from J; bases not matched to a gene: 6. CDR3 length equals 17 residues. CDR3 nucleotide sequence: TGTGCCAGCAGTTTCACAGCGGGAGTGGCTGGGGCCAACGTCCTGACTTTC. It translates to CASSFTAGVAGANVLTF.

CDR3 nucleotide sequence: TGTGCCAGCAGCTTAGACGGGGACACCTACAATGAGCAGTTCTTC. Amino acid sequence: CASSLDGDTYNEQFF. This chain joins TRBV11-3 and TRBJ2-1, with D possibly being TRBD1 (6 bases). CDR1 and CDR2 from the germline V gene are SGHNT and YENEEA. The length of the CDR3 is 15 residues. Between the trimmed V and J ends, which lost 0 bases and 2 bases, there was a span of 8 bases.

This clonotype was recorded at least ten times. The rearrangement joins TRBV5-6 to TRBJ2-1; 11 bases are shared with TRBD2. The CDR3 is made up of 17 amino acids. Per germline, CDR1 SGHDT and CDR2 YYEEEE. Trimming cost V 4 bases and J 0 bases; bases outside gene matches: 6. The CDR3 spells CASSRTSGGGSYNEQFF. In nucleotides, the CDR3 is TGTGCCAGCAGCCGAACTAGCGGGGGAGGCTCCTACAATGAGCAGTTCTTC.

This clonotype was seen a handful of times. CDR3 DNA sequence: TGTGCCAGCAGAAAGGGACAGGAGTTTACCTATGGCTACACCTTC. Translating it yields CASRKGQEFTYGYTF. This chain links TRBV28 with TRBJ1-2; 8 positions match TRBD1. The V gene end was trimmed by 6 bases and the J gene end by 4 bases; junction bases not matched to a gene: 10. Germline CDR1 MDHEN, CDR2 SYDVKM. The CDR3 is made up of 15 amino acids.

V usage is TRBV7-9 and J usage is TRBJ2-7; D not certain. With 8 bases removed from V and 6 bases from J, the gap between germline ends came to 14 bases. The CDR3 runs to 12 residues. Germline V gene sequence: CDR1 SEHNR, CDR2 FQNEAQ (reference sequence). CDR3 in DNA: TGTGCCAGCTCCCCAGATTCTCGCGAGCAGTACTTC. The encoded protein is CASSPDSREQYF.

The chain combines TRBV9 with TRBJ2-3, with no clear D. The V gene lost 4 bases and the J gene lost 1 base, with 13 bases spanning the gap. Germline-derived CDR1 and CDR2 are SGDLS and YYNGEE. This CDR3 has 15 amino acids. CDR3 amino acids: CASSLSPSRTDTQYF. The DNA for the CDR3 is TGTGCCAGCAGCCTCTCCCCAAGCCGCACAGATACGCAGTATTTT.

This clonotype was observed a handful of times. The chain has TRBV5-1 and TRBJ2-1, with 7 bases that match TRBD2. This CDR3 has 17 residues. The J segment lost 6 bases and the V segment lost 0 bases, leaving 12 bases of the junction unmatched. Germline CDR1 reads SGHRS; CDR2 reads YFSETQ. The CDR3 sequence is CASSLATGGSGGNEQFF. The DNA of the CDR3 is TGCGCCAGCAGCTTGGCCACTGGCGGGAGCGGTGGCAATGAGCAGTTCTTC. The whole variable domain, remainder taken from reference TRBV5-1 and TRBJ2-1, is KAGVTQTPRYLIKTRGQQVTLSCSPISGHRSVSWYQQTPGQGLQFLFEYFSETQRNKGNFPGRFSGRQFSNSRSEMNVSTLELGDSALYLCASSLATGGSGGNEQFFGPGTRLTVL.

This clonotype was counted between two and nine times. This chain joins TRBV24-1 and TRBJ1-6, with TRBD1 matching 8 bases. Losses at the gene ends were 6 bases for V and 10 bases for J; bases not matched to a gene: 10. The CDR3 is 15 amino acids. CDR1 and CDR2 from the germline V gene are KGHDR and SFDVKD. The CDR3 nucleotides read TGTGCCACCAGTATGGGACAGGTCCCTGTGTCACCCCTCCACTTT. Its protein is CATSMGQVPVSPLHF.

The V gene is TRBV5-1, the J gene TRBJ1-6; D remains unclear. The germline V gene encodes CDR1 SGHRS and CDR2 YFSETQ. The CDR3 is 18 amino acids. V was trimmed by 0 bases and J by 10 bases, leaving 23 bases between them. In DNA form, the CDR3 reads TGCGCCAGCAGCTTGGCCTTTCAAAGGGAACTACCAGGATCACCCCTCCACTTT. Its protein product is CASSLAFQRELPGSPLHF.

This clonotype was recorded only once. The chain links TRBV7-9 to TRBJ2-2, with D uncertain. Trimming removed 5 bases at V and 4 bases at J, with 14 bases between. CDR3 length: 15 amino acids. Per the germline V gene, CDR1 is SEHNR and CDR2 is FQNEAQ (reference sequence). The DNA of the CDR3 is TGTGCCAGCAGCCCATTCGACACAACCACCGGGGAGCTGTTTTTT. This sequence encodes CASSPFDTTTGELFF.

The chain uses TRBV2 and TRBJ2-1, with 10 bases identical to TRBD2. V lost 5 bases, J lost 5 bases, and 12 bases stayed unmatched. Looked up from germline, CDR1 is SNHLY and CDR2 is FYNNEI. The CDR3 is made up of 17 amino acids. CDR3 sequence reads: CASSSTSGARIDNEQFF. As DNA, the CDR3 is TGTGCCAGCAGTTCCACTAGCGGGGCCCGAATTGACAATGAGCAGTTCTTC.

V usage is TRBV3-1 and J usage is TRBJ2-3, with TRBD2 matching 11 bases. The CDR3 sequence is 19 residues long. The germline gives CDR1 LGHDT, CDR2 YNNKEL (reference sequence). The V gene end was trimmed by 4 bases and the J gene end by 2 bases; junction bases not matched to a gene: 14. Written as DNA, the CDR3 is TGTGCCAGCAGCCCACAAGTGGTTCGACTAGCGGGGACCACAGATACGCAGTATTTT. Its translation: CASSPQVVRLAGTTDTQYF.

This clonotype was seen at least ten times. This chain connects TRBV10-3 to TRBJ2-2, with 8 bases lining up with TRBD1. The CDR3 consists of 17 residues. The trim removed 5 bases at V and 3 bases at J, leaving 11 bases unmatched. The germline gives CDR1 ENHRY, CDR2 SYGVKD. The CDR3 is CAISQLPGQEYTGELFF. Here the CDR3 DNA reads TGTGCCATCAGTCAGCTACCGGGACAGGAGTACACCGGGGAGCTGTTTTTT.

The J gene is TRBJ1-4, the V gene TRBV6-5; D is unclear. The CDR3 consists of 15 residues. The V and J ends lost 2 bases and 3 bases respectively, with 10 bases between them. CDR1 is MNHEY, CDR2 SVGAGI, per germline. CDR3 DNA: TGTGCCAGCAGTTACGGGTCGGTCGCTAATGAAAAACTGTTTTTT. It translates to CASSYGSVANEKLFF.

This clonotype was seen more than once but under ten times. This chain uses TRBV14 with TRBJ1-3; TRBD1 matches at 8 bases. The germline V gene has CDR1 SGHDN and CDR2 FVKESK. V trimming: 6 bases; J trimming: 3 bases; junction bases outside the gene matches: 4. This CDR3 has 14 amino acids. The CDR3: CASRRTGFGNTIYF. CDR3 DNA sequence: TGTGCCAGCAGGAGGACAGGGTTTGGAAACACCATATATTTT.

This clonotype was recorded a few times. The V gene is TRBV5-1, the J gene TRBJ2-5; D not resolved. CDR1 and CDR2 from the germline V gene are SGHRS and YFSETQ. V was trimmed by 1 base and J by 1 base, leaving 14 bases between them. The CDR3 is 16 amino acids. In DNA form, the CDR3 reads TGCGCCAGCAGCTTGAACCGCCGTGATGGCCAAGAGACCCAGTACTTC. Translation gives CASSLNRRDGQETQYF.